The rows below give T cell receptor beta chains drawn from one sample of a study of blood T cells in healthy people across ages. Via MiXCR, TCRdb re-called the 5' RACE reads, giving one row per CDR3 protein. Of around 1,500,000 distinct CDR3 sequences in the sample, roughly 45% were seen once. The specimen sequenced was blood. The receptors shown here come from a woman under 30 in good health. The CDR3 runs from the conserved cysteine through the conserved F or W. Fields, in order: J gene, D gene, V gene, clone size, CDR3 DNA, CDR3 protein. The D gene is left open where the match is weak. Where a row states a size, it is once, few, many or the class of an expanded clone; other rows omit it.

j_call: TRBJ2-7
d_call: NA
v_call: TRBV28
clone_size: many
cdr3_nt: TGTGCCAGCAGTTTAGGCGCGGGGGCGACCTACGAGCAGTACTTC
cdr3_aa: CASSLGAGATYEQYF

j_call: TRBJ2-7
d_call: TRBD2
v_call: TRBV5-1
clone_size: NA
cdr3_nt: TGCGCCAGCAGCACCTGGACTAGCGGGGGTTCCTACGAGCAGTACTTC
cdr3_aa: CASSTWTSGGSYEQYF

j_call: TRBJ1-5
d_call: TRBD1
v_call: TRBV6-5
clone_size: NA
cdr3_nt: TGTGCCAGCAGTCAGACAGGGGGCGTTCAGCCCCAGCATTTT
cdr3_aa: CASSQTGGVQPQHF

j_call: TRBJ1-6
d_call: TRBD1
v_call: TRBV5-4
clone_size: many
cdr3_nt: TGTGCCAGCACGCGGGGACAGGGAGACTCACCCCTCCACTTT
cdr3_aa: CASTRGQGDSPLHF

j_call: TRBJ2-1
d_call: TRBD2
v_call: TRBV6-2/TRBV6-3
clone_size: NA
cdr3_nt: TGTGCCAGCAGCCAAGATTGGACTAGCGGAAATTATGATGAGCAGTTCTTC
cdr3_aa: CASSQDWTSGNYDEQFF

j_call: TRBJ2-1
d_call: TRBD2
v_call: TRBV11-1
clone_size: NA
cdr3_nt: TGTGCCAGCAGCTTAGGGGGCGGGACTAGCGGGATTGAGCAGTTCTTC
cdr3_aa: CASSLGGGTSGIEQFF

j_call: TRBJ2-7
d_call: NA
v_call: TRBV12-3/TRBV12-4
clone_size: NA
cdr3_nt: TGTGCCAGCAGCGGGAGTCCCTACAATGAGCAGTACTTC
cdr3_aa: CASSGSPYNEQYF

j_call: TRBJ2-3
d_call: NA
v_call: TRBV5-1
clone_size: few
cdr3_nt: TGCGCCAGCAGCAACAGACGACCTAGCACAGATACGCAGTATTTT
cdr3_aa: CASSNRRPSTDTQYF

j_call: TRBJ1-1
d_call: TRBD1
v_call: TRBV29-1
clone_size: NA
cdr3_nt: TGCAGCGACCGACAGGGCCACACTGAAGCTTTCTTT
cdr3_aa: CSDRQGHTEAFF

j_call: TRBJ2-3
d_call: NA
v_call: TRBV6-5
clone_size: once
cdr3_nt: TGTGCCAGCAGTTACTCGCGCAACACAGATACGCAGTATTTT
cdr3_aa: CASSYSRNTDTQYF